This section outlines one T cell receptor (beta chain) sequence together with its context. The V segment lost 4 bases and the J segment 10 bases; nucleotides outside the gene matches: 10. The V gene's germline CDR1 is LNHDA and CDR2 SQIVND (reference sequence). This CDR3 has 15 residues. The data originate from a study of blood T cell repertoires in COVID-19. Study at large: Researchers got acute and convalescent COVID-19 samples from the United States, Italy and Spain. PBMCs, B-cell-depleted T cells, or T cells provided the cDNA or gDNA that made up the material.

Study processing details: Nucleated cell counts were estimated from reference gene primer amplification. Repertoires were generated with immunoSEQ multiplex PCR, while TCRdb's copy carries only in-frame clones and drops some. V and J calls plus clone size are reproduced from that table; the DNA served to infer D and trimming. Counted here are roughly 77,000 clones, roughly 80% occurring once; the ten biggest clones make up about 10%. The chain combines TRBV19 with TRBJ1-6; 7 nucleotides line up with TRBD1. This receptor was taken from a human donor in a cohort sampled during active COVID-19. Material for sequencing was peripheral blood. CDR3 region: CASSTQGRGLSPLHF. The DNA of the CDR3 is TGTGCCAGTAGTACCCAGGGAAGGGGGCTATCACCCCTCCACTTT.